Listed below are T cell receptor beta chains from one sample, sequenced in a study of cytomegalovirus exposure and HLA in healthy donors. Here immunoSEQ multiplex PCR was the method, and the copy in TCRdb shows in-frame clones only, minus some. The sample shows about 120,000 clones, 55% to 65% of them seen only once. Input material: PBMCs. The receptors originated from a man between 40 and 49 years old in good health and CMV-seropositive. Both conserved end residues are part of each CDR3. The D gene is left open where the match is weak. Clone size appears in some rows only: once, few, many, or a class for an expanded clone.

size	D	V	J	CDR3	DNA
.	TRBD2	TRBV11-1	TRBJ2-1	CASSLAPGTSGGNEQFF	TGTGCCAGCAGCTTAGCGCCCGGGACTAGCGGGGGAAATGAGCAGTTCTTC
.	.	TRBV2	TRBJ1-4	CASSELASTNEKLFF	TGTGCCAGCAGTGAACTAGCTTCAACTAATGAAAAACTGTTTTTT
.	.	TRBV7-3	TRBJ2-3	CASSPDKDTDTQYF	TGTGCCAGCAGCCCCGACAAGGACACAGATACGCAGTATTTT
.	TRBD2	TRBV9	TRBJ2-7	CASSRLAGRNYEQYF	TGTGCCAGCAGCAGACTAGCGGGGCGGAACTACGAGCAGTACTTC
.	TRBD1	TRBV25-1	TRBJ2-7	CASSVRGRSYEQYF	TGTGCCAGCAGTGTCAGGGGGCGGTCCTACGAGCAGTACTTC
few	.	TRBV5-4	TRBJ1-5	CASSLAPINQPQHF	TGTGCCAGCAGCTTGGCTCCTATAAATCAGCCCCAGCATTTT
.	TRBD2	TRBV7-3	TRBJ2-5	CASSSYAGTSGRVAETQYF	TGTGCCAGCAGCTCCTATGCCGGGACTAGCGGGAGGGTGGCAGAGACCCAGTACTTC
.	.	TRBV7-6	TRBJ2-7	CASSPRGTEGYEQYF	TGTGCCAGCAGCCCCCGGGGGACAGAGGGCTACGAGCAGTACTTC
.	.	TRBV7-6	TRBJ1-1	CASSLAGSMNTEAFF	TGTGCCAGCAGCTTAGCGGGCAGCATGAACACTGAAGCTTTCTTT
.	.	TRBV6-1	TRBJ1-2	CASKSGPGVYGYTF	TGTGCCAGTAAATCAGGCCCCGGGGTCTATGGCTACACCTTC
once	TRBD1	TRBV11-3	TRBJ2-1	CASSPLGTADYNEQFF	TGTGCCAGCAGCCCCCTCGGGACAGCGGACTACAATGAGCAGTTCTTC
.	.	TRBV9	TRBJ1-1	CASSVVSGRTEAFF	TGTGCCAGCAGCGTAGTTTCAGGGAGGACTGAAGCTTTCTTT
.	.	TRBV28	TRBJ2-4	CASSFGQIQYF	TGTGCCAGCAGTTTCGGACAGATTCAGTACTTC
.	TRBD2	TRBV5-1	TRBJ2-5	CASSSPGLAGGQETQYF	TGCGCCAGCAGCTCCCCGGGACTAGCGGGGGGGCAAGAGACCCAGTACTTC
.	TRBD1	TRBV27	TRBJ2-5	CASSGTGSGETQYF	TGTGCCAGCAGCGGGACAGGTTCGGGGGAGACCCAGTACTTC
.	.	TRBV5-6	TRBJ2-3	CASSLAGEDTQYF	TGTGCCAGCAGCTTGGCCGGGGAAGATACGCAGTATTTT
.	.	TRBV29-1	TRBJ2-3	CSGHTGISDTQYF	TGCAGCGGACACACAGGGATCTCAGATACGCAGTATTTT
.	TRBD1	TRBV5-1	TRBJ1-1	CASSWDSRRDTEAFF	TGCGCCAGCAGCTGGGACAGTAGAAGGGACACTGAAGCTTTCTTT
.	TRBD1	TRBV6-1	TRBJ2-7	CASSKDREYEQYF	TGTGCCAGCAGCAAGGACAGGGAGTACGAGCAGTACTTC
.	.	TRBV2	TRBJ2-3	CASTPEQFTDTQYF	TGTGCCAGCACCCCTGAACAGTTCACAGATACGCAGTATTTT
.	.	TRBV5-8	TRBJ2-5	CASALRWTGEETQYF	TGTGCCAGCGCCCTTCGTTGGACGGGGGAAGAGACCCAGTACTTC
few	.	TRBV7-3	TRBJ1-4	CASSPGSRVEKLFF	TGTGCCAGCAGCCCAGGGTCTCGGGTTGAAAAACTGTTTTTT
.	.	TRBV6-5	TRBJ1-4	CASSYDQANEKLFF	TGTGCCAGCAGTTATGACCAGGCTAATGAAAAACTGTTTTTT
.	.	TRBV11-3	TRBJ1-1	CASSLTGGMNTEAFF	TGTGCCAGCAGCTTAACTGGAGGTATGAACACTGAAGCTTTCTTT
.	.	TRBV15	TRBJ2-5	CATSRLQGGETQYF	TGTGCCACCAGCAGGTTACAGGGTGGGGAGACCCAGTACTTC
.	TRBD2	TRBV9	TRBJ2-3	CASSSGTSASTDTQYF	TGTGCCAGCAGCTCCGGGACTAGCGCCAGCACAGATACGCAGTATTTT
.	TRBD1	TRBV10-3	TRBJ2-1	CAISGTGNEQFF	TGTGCCATCAGTGGGACAGGAAATGAGCAGTTCTTC
.	.	TRBV5-6	TRBJ2-2	CASSLISWGHNTGELFF	TGTGCCAGCAGCTTGATTTCCTGGGGGCACAACACCGGGGAGCTGTTTTTT
.	.	TRBV18	TRBJ2-1	CASSPPTAPERTNEQFF	TGTGCCAGCTCACCACCGACAGCCCCTGAGAGGACCAATGAGCAGTTCTTC
.	TRBD2	TRBV5-4	TRBJ2-7	CASRQGTSKAEQYF	TGTGCCAGCAGGCAGGGGACTAGCAAGGCCGAGCAGTACTTC
.	TRBD1	TRBV7-8	TRBJ2-7	CASSWGQVYEQYF	TGTGCCAGCAGCTGGGGACAGGTTTACGAGCAGTACTTC